Each of the 8 T cell receptor beta chains below was sequenced from the same sample in a study of T cell responses to AZD1222 COVID-19 vaccine. Data came from immunoSEQ multiplex PCR; TCRdb stores just in-frame clones and leaves some out. The sample carries about 94,000 clones, approximately 81% recorded once. Here the sequenced sample was peripheral blood, taken 28 days after the second AZD1222 dose. The receptors were sampled from an adult who received the AZD1222 COVID-19 vaccine.

CDR3: CASSLKVNTEAFF. The CDR3 bases are TGTGCCAGCAGCCTCAAGGTCAACACTGAAGCTTTCTTT. The genes are TRBV14 and TRBJ1-1, with D unresolved. Germline V CDR1 and CDR2: SGHDN, FVKESK. The V gene lost 4 bases and the J gene lost 2 bases, with 8 bases spanning the gap. This CDR3 has 13 residues.

V gene TRBV10-2 combines with J gene TRBJ2-7; TRBD1 or TRBD2 may be the D gene (5 bases each). CDR3 length: 14 amino acids. CDR1 and CDR2 (germline): WSHSY, SAAADI. Between the trimmed V and J ends, which lost 3 bases and 6 bases, there was a span of 15 bases. CDR3 nucleotide sequence: TGCGCCAGCAGTGAAATTATGGGGACCGGCGAGCAGTACTTC. This gives the protein CASSEIMGTGEQYF.

V gene TRBV19 combines with J gene TRBJ2-1; no clear D gene. Germline assignment: CDR1 LNHDA and CDR2 SQIVND (reference sequence). V lost 3 bases and J lost 0, with 6 bases in between. The length of the CDR3 is 14 residues. Here the CDR3 reads CASSIQGSYNEQFF. Written as DNA, the CDR3 is TGTGCCAGTAGTATCCAAGGCTCCTACAATGAGCAGTTCTTC.

The chain employs TRBV3-1 (or the pseudogene TRBV3-2) and TRBJ1-5; maybe TRBD1 (6 bases). Germline V gene lookup returns CDR1 LGHDT and CDR2 YNNKEL (reference sequence). The CDR3 is made up of 13 amino acids. V gave up 5 bases and J gave up 4 bases, with 9 bases separating them. CDR3 DNA sequence: TGTGCCAGCAGCGACAGGATAAATCAGCCCCAGCATTTT. It codes for CASSDRINQPQHF.

The genes are TRBV5-8 and TRBJ2-1, with 7 positions matching TRBD2. CDR3 size: 14 residues. J lost 2 bases, V lost 6 bases, and 5 bases had no gene match. The germline V gene encodes CDR1 SGHTS and CDR2 YDEGEE. This CDR3 reads CASTPSGAYNEQFF. The DNA of the CDR3 is TGTGCCAGCACCCCTAGCGGCGCCTACAATGAGCAGTTCTTC.

The gene calls are TRBV9 and TRBJ2-2; 9 bases map to TRBD1. From germline, CDR1 is SGDLS and CDR2 YYNGEE. The J segment lost 8 bases and the V segment lost 0 bases, leaving 14 bases of the junction unmatched. The CDR3 is made up of 18 amino acids. The CDR3 DNA sequence: TGTGCCAGCAGCGTAGCGGGGACAGGGTTACCCCCAAGAGGGGAGCTGTTTTTT. Residues: CASSVAGTGLPPRGELFF.

Notes on this clone: Other DNA sequences in the sample encode the same CDR3. The rearrangement uses TRBV6-2 or TRBV6-3 and TRBJ2-1; possibly TRBD2 for D (6 bases). Germline V gene data show CDR1 as MNHEY and CDR2 as SVGEGT. V was clipped by 0 bases and J by 3 bases, with 9 bases between them. CDR3 length: 15 amino acids. In nucleotides, the CDR3 is TGTGCCAGCAGTTACTCGCCAGCGGGCTACAATGAGCAGTTCTTC. It translates to CASSYSPAGYNEQFF.

The chain links TRBV7-3 to TRBJ2-1; D is uncertain. CDR1 is SGHTA and CDR2 is FQGTGA in the germline V gene. There are 14 residues in the CDR3. The V end lost 0 bases, the J end lost 7 bases, and 10 bases lay between the germline ends. DNA for the CDR3: TGTGCCAGCAGCTTAACTGCGGACGTAAATGAGCAGTTCTTC. Encoded protein: CASSLTADVNEQFF.